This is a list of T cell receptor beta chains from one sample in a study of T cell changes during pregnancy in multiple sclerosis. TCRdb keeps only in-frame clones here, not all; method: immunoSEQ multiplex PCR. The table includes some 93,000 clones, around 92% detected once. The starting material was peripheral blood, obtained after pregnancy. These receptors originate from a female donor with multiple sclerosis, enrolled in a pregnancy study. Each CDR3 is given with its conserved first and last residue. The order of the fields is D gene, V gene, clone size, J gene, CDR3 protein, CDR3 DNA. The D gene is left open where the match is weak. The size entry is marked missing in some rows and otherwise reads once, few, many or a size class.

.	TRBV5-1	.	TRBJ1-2	CASRSGLGGYTF	TGCGCCAGCAGATCAGGGTTAGGTGGCTACACCTTC
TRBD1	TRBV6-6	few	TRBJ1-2	CASSYSRTGGLHGYTF	TGTGCCAGCAGTTACTCGAGGACAGGGGGACTGCATGGCTACACCTTC
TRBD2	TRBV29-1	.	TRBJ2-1	CSVVASGYNEQFF	TGCAGCGTTGTGGCTAGCGGTTACAATGAGCAGTTCTTC
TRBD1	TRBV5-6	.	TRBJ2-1	CASRRLADWDRGRDEQFF	TGTGCCAGCAGACGATTGGCAGACTGGGACAGGGGCCGGGATGAGCAGTTCTTC
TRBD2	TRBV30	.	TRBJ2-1	CAWSGAGNEQFF	TGTGCCTGGAGCGGAGCGGGGAATGAGCAGTTCTTC
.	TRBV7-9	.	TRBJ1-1	CASSYISGITEAFF	TGTGCCAGCAGCTATATCTCAGGGATCACTGAAGCTTTCTTT
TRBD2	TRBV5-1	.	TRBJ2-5	CASSPTLAGEEAQYF	TGCGCCAGCAGCCCCACGTTAGCGGGGGAAGAGGCCCAGTACTTC
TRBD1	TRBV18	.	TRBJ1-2	CASSPRTGEHYGYTF	TGTGCCAGCTCACCAAGGACAGGGGAGCACTATGGCTACACCTTC
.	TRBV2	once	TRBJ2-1	CASKYDSGVNEQFF	TGTGCCAGCAAGTATGACTCGGGGGTCAATGAGCAGTTCTTC
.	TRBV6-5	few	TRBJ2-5	CASSYSAGESETQYF	TGTGCCAGCAGTTACTCGGCAGGGGAGTCAGAGACCCAGTACTTC
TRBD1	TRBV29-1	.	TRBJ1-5	CSVDRGWSNQPQHF	TGCAGCGTGGACAGGGGTTGGAGCAATCAGCCCCAGCATTTT
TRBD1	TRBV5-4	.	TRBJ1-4	CASSSGQGVNEKLFF	TGTGCCAGCAGCTCGGGCCAGGGGGTTAATGAAAAACTGTTTTTT
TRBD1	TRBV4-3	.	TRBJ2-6	CASSQGDRGPSGANVLTF	TGCGCCAGCAGCCAGGGTGACAGGGGGCCCTCTGGGGCCAACGTCCTGACTTTC
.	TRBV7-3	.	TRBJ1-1	CASSLEGLSEAFF	TGTGCCAGCAGCTTAGAGGGTCTATCTGAAGCTTTCTTT
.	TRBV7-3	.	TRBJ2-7	CASSIQAGYSYEQYF	TGTGCCAGCAGCATCCAAGCGGGTTACTCCTACGAGCAGTACTTC
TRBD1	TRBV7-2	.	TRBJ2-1	CASSWTGIGEQFF	TGTGCCAGCAGCTGGACAGGGATAGGCGAGCAGTTCTTC
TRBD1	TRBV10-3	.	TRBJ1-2	CAISDLRDRETYGYTF	TGTGCCATCAGTGACCTCCGGGACAGGGAGACTTATGGCTACACCTTC
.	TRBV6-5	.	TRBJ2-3	CASSTQGYSTDTQYF	TGTGCCAGCAGCACTCAGGGGTATAGCACAGATACGCAGTATTTT
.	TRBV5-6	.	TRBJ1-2	CASSLWGGRTNYGYTF	TGTGCCAGCAGCTTGTGGGGGGGCAGGACTAACTATGGCTACACCTTC
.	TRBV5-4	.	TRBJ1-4	CASSFDGGLGEKLFF	TGTGCCAGCAGCTTCGACGGGGGGTTGGGTGAAAAACTGTTTTTT